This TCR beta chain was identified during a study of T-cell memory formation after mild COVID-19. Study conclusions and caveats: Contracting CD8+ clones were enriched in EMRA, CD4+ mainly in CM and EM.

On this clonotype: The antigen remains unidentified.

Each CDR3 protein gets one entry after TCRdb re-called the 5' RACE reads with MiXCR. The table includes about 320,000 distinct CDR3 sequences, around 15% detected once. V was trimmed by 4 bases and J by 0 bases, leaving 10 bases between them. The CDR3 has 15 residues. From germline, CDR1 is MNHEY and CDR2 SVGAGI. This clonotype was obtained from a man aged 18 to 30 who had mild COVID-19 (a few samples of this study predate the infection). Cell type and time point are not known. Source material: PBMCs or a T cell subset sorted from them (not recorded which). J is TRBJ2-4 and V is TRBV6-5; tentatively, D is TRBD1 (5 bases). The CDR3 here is CASSSAGLAKNIQYF. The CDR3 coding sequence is TGTGCCAGCAGTTCCGCAGGGCTAGCCAAAAACATTCAGTACTTC.